A single sample gave rise to the 9 T cell receptor beta chains below, sequenced in a study of CD8+ T cells in alopecia areata. The sequencing template was cDNA reverse transcribed from extracted RNA. Method: immunoSEQ multiplex PCR; TCRdb's copy keeps in-frame clones and lacks some. Among under 250,000 clones listed, 50% to 70% were seen once. The source was CD4+ T cells sorted from blood, collected at week 0. Receptor source: a human donor with alopecia areata.

The chain has TRBV29-1 and TRBJ2-7; 11 nucleotides agree with TRBD2. Germline V gene data show CDR1 as SQVTM and CDR2 as ANQGSEA. V lost 7 bases, J lost 2 bases, and 10 bases stayed unmatched. The CDR3 spans 15 residues. Here the CDR3 reads CSALLAGASTYEQYF. CDR3 nucleotide sequence: TGCAGCGCCTTACTAGCGGGGGCCTCTACCTACGAGCAGTACTTC.

This clone was seen a few times. This sequence joins TRBV10-3 and TRBJ1-5, with D perhaps TRBD1 (5 bases). The CDR3 consists of 13 residues. Trimming stripped 11 bases from V and 4 bases from J, with 15 bases between. Germline CDR1 and CDR2: ENHRY and SYGVKD. CDR3 amino acids: CASSETENQPQHF. CDR3 DNA sequence: TGTGCCTCCTCCGAGACAGAGAATCAGCCCCAGCATTTT.

The V gene is TRBV30, the J gene TRBJ1-2, with D unresolved. Germline assignment: CDR1 GTSNPN and CDR2 SVGIG (reference sequence). V was cut by 3 bases and J by 0 bases, with 8 bases left in between. The CDR3 consists of 13 residues. The CDR3 DNA reads as TGTGCCTGGAGCGTACAGCCTAACTATGGCTACACCTTC. It codes for CAWSVQPNYGYTF.

The table lists this clone with a few counts. CDR3 bases: TGCAGCGTTGGCGCAGGGGGCGATACGCAGTATTTT. As protein: CSVGAGGDTQYF. The chain links TRBV29-1 to TRBJ2-3; 8 positions agree with TRBD1. Germline CDR1 reads SQVTM; CDR2 reads ANQGSEA. The CDR3 sequence is 12 residues long. After removal of 4 bases from V and 6 bases from J, the junction contained 3 bases not matched to a gene.

This rearrangement joins TRBV4-2 to TRBJ1-1, with TRBD1 identical over 10 bases. The ends lost 0 bases at V and 5 bases at J; junction bases unmatched: 6. Germline-derived CDR1 and CDR2 are LGHNA and YNFKEQ. The length of the CDR3 is 16 residues. CDR3 DNA: TGTGCCAGCAGCCAAGAAGGGGTGGGACAGGGGACTGAAGCTTTCTTT. Protein sequence: CASSQEGVGQGTEAFF.

The chain has TRBV30 and TRBJ2-5, with D possibly called TRBD1 or TRBD2 (5 bases each). V lost 3 bases and J lost 5, with 10 bases in between. This CDR3 is 12 amino acids long. Per the germline V gene, CDR1 is GTSNPN and CDR2 is SVGIG (reference sequence). The CDR3 loop is CAWRQGGETQYF. CDR3 in DNA: TGTGCCTGGAGGCAGGGCGGGGAGACCCAGTACTTC.

The rearrangement links TRBV11-2 to TRBJ1-6; no clear D gene. The V gene's germline CDR1 is SGHAT and CDR2 FQNNGV. V gave up 7 bases and J gave up 9 bases, with 19 bases separating them. CDR3 size: 15 residues. The CDR3 spells CASTTALGVGSPLHF. Written as DNA, the CDR3 is TGTGCCAGCACCACTGCCCTTGGGGTAGGTTCACCCCTCCACTTT.

This clone was seen more than once but under ten times. This chain links TRBV7-9 with TRBJ2-5; D is uncertain. The CDR3 sequence is 13 residues long. Trimming left V 1 base short and J 5 bases short, with 8 bases between. Per germline, CDR1 SEHNR and CDR2 FQNEAQ (reference sequence). In DNA, the CDR3 is TGTGCCAGCAGCTTAGTGATCGGGGAGACCCAGTACTTC. Its protein product is CASSLVIGETQYF.

The rearrangement links TRBV11-3 to TRBJ2-2; 8 nucleotides align to TRBD1. Germline CDR1 SGHNT, CDR2 YENEEA. The CDR3 has 15 residues. V shed 5 bases and J 3 bases; nucleotides not matched to a gene: 5. The CDR3 is CASSPQGAHTGELFF. CDR3 DNA sequence: TGTGCCAGCAGCCCCCAGGGGGCTCACACCGGGGAGCTGTTTTTT.